These 3 T cell receptor beta chains originate from one sample sequenced in a study of control samples from healthy donors and cancer patients. Sequencing was performed with immunoSEQ multiplex PCR; in TCRdb, only in-frame clones are kept and a portion is missing. Here the sample spans 100,000 to 150,000 clones, over 75% being singletons. Sequences were obtained from blood. These receptor sequences come from a man between 18 and 29 years old in good health.

This chain connects TRBV19 to TRBJ2-3, with 12 bases that match TRBD2. Germline assignment: CDR1 LNHDA and CDR2 SQIVND (reference sequence). V was pared by 4 bases and J by 0 bases, with 5 bases of the junction left unmatched. The CDR3 is 17 residues long. CDR3 nucleotides: TGTGCCAGTAGTACCACTAGCGGGAGGACCAGCACAGATACGCAGTATTTT. It encodes CASSTTSGRTSTDTQYF.

This clone turned up a few times. The same CDR3 can be traced to other DNA sequences in this sample. The V gene is TRBV7-2, the J gene TRBJ2-2; no firm D call. Between the trimmed V and J ends, which lost 4 bases and 3 bases, there was a span of 3 bases. Germline values: CDR1 SGHTA, CDR2 FQGNSA. This CDR3 comprises 12 residues. CDR3 DNA sequence: TGTGCCAGCAGCTCCGACACCGGGGAGCTGTTTTTT. Its translation: CASSSDTGELFF.

Regarding this clone: This sample includes further DNA sequences coding for the same CDR3. The chain links TRBV9 to TRBJ1-3; D unclear. This CDR3 contains 15 residues. Germline V gene lookup returns CDR1 SGDLS and CDR2 YYNGEE. Trimming pared 0 bases from V and 0 bases from J, leaving 7 bases between. The CDR3 region is CASSVGTGSGNTIYF. As DNA, the CDR3 is TGTGCCAGCAGCGTAGGTACCGGCTCTGGAAACACCATATATTTT.